A selection of T cell receptor beta chains follows, all from one sample in a study of blood T cell repertoires in COVID-19. Assay used: immunoSEQ multiplex PCR; TCRdb lists only in-frame clones, some missing. The sample has 250,000 to 350,000 clones, over 80% seen once. Material: peripheral blood. These receptors came from a woman in her forties or fifties with active or convalescent COVID-19. Each CDR3 is given with its conserved first and last residue. The D gene is left open where the match is weak. Clone size appears in some rows only: once, few, many, or a class for an expanded clone.

clone_size j_call d_call v_call cdr3_nt cdr3_aa
few TRBJ1-1 NA TRBV5-1 TGCGCCAGCAGCTTGGGACAGGCCGAAACATTTGAAGCTTTCTTT CASSLGQAETFEAFF
NA TRBJ2-7 TRBD2 TRBV5-1 TGCGCCAGCAGCTTGGGGACTAGCGGGAACTCCTACGAGCAGTACTTC CASSLGTSGNSYEQYF
NA TRBJ2-3 NA TRBV4-1 TGCGCCAGCAGCCAAGTAGGACAGAACACAGATACGCAGTATTTT CASSQVGQNTDTQYF
NA TRBJ2-7 NA TRBV19 TGTGCCACAGGGGCAGGGGTATCCTACGAGCAGTACTTC CATGAGVSYEQYF
NA TRBJ2-1 NA TRBV12-3/TRBV12-4 TGTGCCAGCAGTTTATCTGGTAGTGAGCAGTTCTTC CASSLSGSEQFF
NA TRBJ1-6 NA TRBV6-5 TGTGCCAGCACCCCTCGGGGAAATAATTCACCCCTCCACTTT CASTPRGNNSPLHF
NA TRBJ2-1 NA TRBV2 TGTGCCAGCAGGCGGGAACACTACAATGAGCAGTTCTTC CASRREHYNEQFF
once TRBJ1-5 NA TRBV6-5 TGTGCCAGCACCCGGGGGGCGCGTCTAGCCCAGCATTTT CASTRGARLAQHF
NA TRBJ1-5 TRBD1 TRBV28 TGTGCCAGCAGTGTTGATAGGGGGCTTTTAAGAAATCAGCCCCAGCATTTT CASSVDRGLLRNQPQHF
NA TRBJ2-7 NA TRBV5-1 TGCGCCAGCAGCTTGGCTTCAACTAGGACGGACGAGCAGTACTTC CASSLASTRTDEQYF
NA TRBJ2-1 TRBD2 TRBV5-6 TGTGCCAGCAGCTTGGTTCTAGCGGGAGACCATGAGCAGTTCTTC CASSLVLAGDHEQFF
once TRBJ2-4 TRBD2 TRBV27 TGTGCCAGCAGTTGGGGCGCGGGAGACATTCAGTACTTC CASSWGAGDIQYF
NA TRBJ2-1 TRBD2 TRBV7-9 TGTGCCAGCAGTTCTAGCGGGAGATCCTACAATGAGCAGTTCTTC CASSSSGRSYNEQFF
few TRBJ2-2 TRBD2 TRBV4-1 TGCGCCAGCAGCCAATCTAGACTCAGCGCTAGCGGGAGGAACACCGGGGAGCTGTTTTTT CASSQSRLSASGRNTGELFF
NA TRBJ1-2 NA TRBV29-1 TGCAGCGTTGAATTGGCGGGGGAAGGTGGCTACACCTTC CSVELAGEGGYTF
NA TRBJ2-1 TRBD2 TRBV29-1 TGCAGCGTTGAAACCCTAGCGGCCTACAATGAGCAGTTCTTC CSVETLAAYNEQFF
NA TRBJ1-6 TRBD1 TRBV9 TGTGCCAGCAGCGCCCTGACAGGGGGCGATTCACCCCTCCACTTT CASSALTGGDSPLHF
NA TRBJ2-1 TRBD1 TRBV7-9 TGTGCCAGCAGCTTAACCGGGACAGCGAGCTCCTACAATGAGCAGTTCTTC CASSLTGTASSYNEQFF
NA TRBJ1-1 NA TRBV7-2 TGTGCCAGCAGCCCGCGGGGAACGGCCTATGTTGCCACTGAAGCTTTCTTT CASSPRGTAYVATEAFF
NA TRBJ2-2 NA TRBV7-6 TGTGCCAGCAGCCCTAGGGGGGGTAACACCGGGGAGCTGTTTTTT CASSPRGGNTGELFF
NA TRBJ1-3 NA TRBV9 TGTGCCAGCAGCGCCCAGTCAGGTGGAAACACCATATATTTT CASSAQSGGNTIYF
NA TRBJ1-4 NA TRBV6-2/TRBV6-3 TGTGCCAGCAGTGATAACGGGGGAAGAACTAATGAAAAACTGTTTTTT CASSDNGGRTNEKLFF
NA TRBJ1-2 TRBD1 TRBV6-5 TGTGCCAGCCGCCCGGGACAGACCTATGGCTACACCTTC CASRPGQTYGYTF
NA TRBJ2-1 NA TRBV24-1 TGTGCCACCAGTCATCACGGGACTCGAAATGAGCAGTTCTTC CATSHHGTRNEQFF
NA TRBJ1-1 TRBD1 TRBV6-5 TGTGCCAGTAGGGACAGTTACCGGGACACTGAAGCTTTCTTT CASRDSYRDTEAFF
NA TRBJ2-1 TRBD2 TRBV5-1 TGCGCCAGCAGCTGGGAGGGGACTAGCGGGATCCCTGACTACAATGAGCAGTTCTTC CASSWEGTSGIPDYNEQFF
NA TRBJ2-5 NA TRBV25-1 TGTGCCAGCAGACGGGAGACCCAGTACTTC CASRRETQYF
NA TRBJ2-7 NA TRBV18 TGTGCCAGCCCACCAAGGGGGGGGGCCTCCTACGAGCAGTACTTC CASPPRGGASYEQYF
NA TRBJ2-3 NA TRBV12-5 TGTGCTAGTGGTTCCGCAGATACGCAGTATTTT CASGSADTQYF
NA TRBJ2-7 TRBD2 TRBV14 TGTGCCAGCAGCCACCCTAGCGGCACCCGGGGGGGGCAGTACTTC CASSHPSGTRGGQYF
NA TRBJ2-1 NA TRBV6-2/TRBV6-3 TGTGCCAGCAGTGGCCGACTCTTACGGGGCAATGAGCAGTTCTTC CASSGRLLRGNEQFF
NA TRBJ1-3 TRBD1 TRBV11-2 TGTGCCAGCAGCTCGCACCGGGACAGGGCGCCTGCCATATATTTT CASSSHRDRAPAIYF
NA TRBJ2-3 TRBD2 TRBV2 TGTGCCAGCAGTGCGAGAGCTAGCGGATCCCTCGTAGATACGCAGTATTTT CASSARASGSLVDTQYF
NA TRBJ2-3 TRBD2 TRBV5-1 TGCGCCAGCAGCCCGGGACTAGCGGGAGGAACAGATACGCAGTATTTT CASSPGLAGGTDTQYF
NA TRBJ1-2 TRBD1 TRBV19 TGTGCCAGTTCCGACGGGGGACAGGGGGTTCGTGGATATGGCTACACCTTC CASSDGGQGVRGYGYTF
NA TRBJ1-5 NA TRBV28 TGTGCCAGCAGTTTTGTGGGGCTCAATCAGCCCCAGCATTTT CASSFVGLNQPQHF
NA TRBJ1-1 NA TRBV7-9 TGTGCCAGCAGCTTAGCGAGGCAGGGGAACACTGAAGCTTTCTTT CASSLARQGNTEAFF
NA TRBJ2-1 TRBD1 TRBV15 TGTGCCACCAGCAGAGGTGGGACAGGGTACTACAATGAGCAGTTCTTC CATSRGGTGYYNEQFF
NA TRBJ2-5 TRBD2 TRBV5-4 TGTGCCAGCAGCTTGTTGACGGGAGGGCGTGGGGAGACCCAGTACTTC CASSLLTGGRGETQYF
few TRBJ2-1 TRBD2 TRBV10-3 TGTGCCATCAGTATCGGCGGGAGTTACTACAATGAGCAGTTCTTC CAISIGGSYYNEQFF
NA TRBJ1-4 NA TRBV11-2 TGTGCCAGCAGCTCATCAGGGCTAAATGAAAAACTGTTTTTT CASSSSGLNEKLFF
NA TRBJ2-1 TRBD2 TRBV7-9 TGTGCCAGCAGCTGGACTAGCGACAATGAGCAGTTCTTC CASSWTSDNEQFF